This record concerns one T cell receptor (beta chain) sequence. The sample belongs to a study of blood T cells in healthy people across ages. Germline lookup yields CDR1 LNHNV and CDR2 YYDKDF (reference sequence). CDR3 size: 14 residues. V was pared by 8 bases and J by 4 bases, with 15 bases between. The second PCR ran roughly 6 to 11 cycles with a sample-barcoded 5' primer and J-beta primers. TCRdb passed the 5' RACE reads through MiXCR, listing each CDR3 protein once. Among hundreds of thousands of distinct CDR3 sequences listed, around 62% were seen once. Sequencing input: blood. The V call is TRBV15, the J call TRBJ1-3; D not certain. This receptor was obtained from a man younger than 45 in good health. The DNA of the CDR3 is TGTGCCACCGGTCAGCGGTTCGCCGGAAACACCATATATTTT. It yields the protein CATGQRFAGNTIYF. Using reference TRBV15 and TRBJ1-3 for the parts outside the CDR3, the full variable domain is DAMVIQNPRYQVTQFGKPVTLSCSQTLNHNVMYWYQQKSSQAPKLLFHYYDKDFNNEADTPDNFQSRRPNTSFCFLDIRSPGLGDTAMYLCATGQRFAGNTIYFGEGSWLTVV.